This T cell receptor (beta chain) was recovered during a study of T-cell memory formation after mild COVID-19. Turning to the study itself: For the most part, TCR clusters were specific to one donor.

The V and J ends lost 0 bases and 3 bases, in that order; junction bases with no gene match: 7. Germline lookup yields CDR1 SGHRS and CDR2 YFSETQ. The CDR3 loop spans 17 amino acids. With regard to this clonotype: Its antigen is still unknown.

Libraries for TCRalpha and TCRbeta carried sample barcodes and unique molecular identifiers via 5'RACE. TCRdb used MiXCR to reprocess the 5' RACE reads, holding one entry per CDR3 protein. The sample lists 470,000 or so distinct CDR3 sequences, 20% seen once, with 8.4% in the top ten. Findings and limits, study-wide: The finding that pre-infection memory included some responding clones suggested that cross-reactive memory joined. A second wave expanding day 15 to 37 was CD4+-biased; contracting clones were balanced.

The sequenced material came from PBMCs or a T cell subset sorted from them (not recorded which). The chain joins TRBV5-1 to TRBJ2-7; 12 positions agree with TRBD2. The origin of this receptor is an adult woman who had mild COVID-19 (a few samples of this study predate the infection). Cell type and time point are not known. The CDR3 bases are TGCGCCAGCAGCTTGGCCGAGACTAGCGGGGGAGACTACGAGCAGTACTTC. Translation gives CASSLAETSGGDYEQYF.